The 18 T cell receptor beta chains below come from one sample, sequenced in a study of cytomegalovirus exposure and HLA in healthy donors. PCR primers comprised 60 Vbeta and 13 Jbeta primers. TCRdb keeps only in-frame clones here, not all; method: immunoSEQ multiplex PCR. The sample has roughly 180,000 clones; more than 65% are singletons. The material sequenced was PBMCs. The receptors originated from a girl aged 2-10 years in good health and CMV-seropositive.

The V and J genes are TRBV5-1 and TRBJ2-6, with TRBD1 matching 7 bases. V trimming: 0 bases; J trimming: 1 base; junction bases outside the gene matches: 10. Germline values: CDR1 SGHRS, CDR2 YFSETQ. This CDR3 has 19 residues. CDR3 in DNA: TGCGCCAGCAGCTTGGGTGACAGGGTCCTAGTATCTGGGGCCAACGTCCTGACTTTC. This encodes CASSLGDRVLVSGANVLTF.

The V and J genes are TRBV18 and TRBJ1-1, with 8 positions matching TRBD1. The CDR3 consists of 17 residues. Trimming took 3 bases from V and 0 from J; bases not matched to a gene: 9. CDR1 is KGHSH, CDR2 LQKENI, per germline. The DNA for the CDR3 is TGTGCCAGCTCACCCAAGGACAGGGTGGCCATGAACACTGAAGCTTTCTTT. Translated: CASSPKDRVAMNTEAFF.

The chain uses TRBV4-1 and TRBJ1-5; 7 bases are shared with TRBD1. Germline V CDR1 and CDR2: MGHRA, YSYEKL. The CDR3 covers 14 residues. V lost 4 bases, J lost 4 bases, and 4 bases stayed unmatched. CDR3 sequence (DNA): TGCGCCAGCAGCCGAGGACAGGATAATCAGCCCCAGCATTTT. This encodes CASSRGQDNQPQHF.

This clone appeared a single time. This chain links TRBV7-7 with TRBJ2-7; no clear D. CDR3 length: 14 amino acids. The V gene's germline CDR1 is SSHAT and CDR2 FNYEAQ (reference sequence). V was cut by 0 bases and J by 7 bases, with 13 bases left in between. The CDR3, as DNA: TGTGCCAGCAGCTTAGCTCACTCAGACACAGAGCAGTACTTC. Encoded protein: CASSLAHSDTEQYF. Complete variable domain (other parts from reference TRBV7-7 and TRBJ2-7): GAGVSQSPRYKVTKRGQDVTLRCDPISSHATLYWYQQALGQGPEFLTYFNYEAQPDKSGLPSDRFSAERPEGSISTLTIQRTEQRDSAMYRCASSLAHSDTEQYFGPGTRLTVT.

V and J are TRBV11-3 and TRBJ2-5; D is perhaps TRBD1 (7 bases). The CDR3 has 16 residues. CDR1 is SGHNT and CDR2 is YENEEA in the germline V gene. The V end was cut by 4 bases, the J end by 4 bases, with 19 bases between. In DNA form, the CDR3 reads TGTGCCAGCAGCTATGGGGGGCAGGGGGTGGGAGAGACCCAGTACTTC. It translates to CASSYGGQGVGETQYF.

This clone was seen a handful of times. The chain recombines TRBV7-8 with TRBJ1-2; 11 bases are shared with TRBD1. The CDR3 contains 14 residues. The germline V gene has CDR1 SGHVS and CDR2 FQNEAQ. V trimming: 6 bases; J trimming: 4 bases; junction bases outside the gene matches: 4. CDR3 amino acids: CASRVGQGAYGYTF. For the CDR3, the DNA is TGTGCCAGCAGGGTAGGACAGGGGGCCTATGGCTACACCTTC.

V gene TRBV5-1 combines with J gene TRBJ2-3, with 8 bases aligning to TRBD2. The ends lost 3 bases at V and 6 bases at J; junction bases unmatched: 15. The length of the CDR3 is 17 residues. The V gene's germline CDR1 is SGHRS and CDR2 YFSETQ. The CDR3 coding sequence is TGCGCCAGCAGCTCATACACTGGAGCGGGAGTGGCGGATACGCAGTATTTT. Protein: CASSSYTGAGVADTQYF.

The CDR3 nucleotides are TGTGCCAGCGGATCCAGTAGCGGGGGGCCCGGGGAGCTGTTTTTT. Translating gives CASGSSSGGPGELFF. This chain connects TRBV11-2 to TRBJ2-2, with 10 nucleotides matching TRBD2. CDR1 and CDR2 from the germline V gene are SGHAT and FQNNGV. This CDR3 is 15 amino acids long. Trimming at V came to 8 bases and at J to 6 bases, leaving 9 bases not matched to a gene. Combining the CDR3 with reference TRBV11-2 and TRBJ2-2 gives the whole variable domain EAGVAQSPRYKIIEKRQSVAFWCNPISGHATLYWYQQILGQGPKLLIQFQNNGVVDDSQLPKDRFSAERLKGVDSTLKIQPAKLEDSAVYLCASGSSSGGPGELFFGEGSRLTVL.

This clone was seen a single time. V gene TRBV30 combines with J gene TRBJ1-5, with TRBD1 as a possible D gene (6 bases). V lost 6 bases to trimming and J lost 2 bases, with 8 bases between them. In germline, CDR1 is GTSNPN, CDR2 SVGIG (reference sequence). This CDR3 spans 12 amino acids. The CDR3 nucleotides are TGTGCCTGCAGGGGAGGCAATCAGCCCCAGCATTTT. Translating gives CACRGGNQPQHF.

For this clone: A read error may account for a junction end that differs from germline. The V call is TRBV6-5, the J call TRBJ1-2; the D is unclear. CDR1 is MNHEY, CDR2 SVGAGI, per germline. CDR3 length equals 13 residues. Written as DNA, the CDR3 is TGTGCCAGCAGTTATAGGAACCAGGATGGCTACCCCTTC. It is translated as CASSYRNQDGYPF.

The rearrangement links TRBV2 to TRBJ1-3, with D uncertain. Germline V gene lookup returns CDR1 SNHLY and CDR2 FYNNEI. The CDR3 sequence is 17 residues long. Trimming shortened V by 4 bases and J by 0 bases, and 16 bases separated the two germline ends. The CDR3 loop reads CASSAQIQINSGNTIYF. In DNA, the CDR3 is TGTGCCAGCAGTGCACAAATACAGATTAACTCTGGAAACACCATATATTTT.

J is TRBJ2-5 and V is TRBV6-5; TRBD2 is a possible D gene (5 bases). V dropped 7 bases and J dropped 4 bases, with 13 bases sitting between them. CDR1 is MNHEY and CDR2 is SVGAGI in the germline V gene. This CDR3 comprises 13 residues. This chain's CDR3 is CASIGPGRETQYF. CDR3 bases: TGTGCCAGCATCGGGCCTGGGAGAGAGACCCAGTACTTC.

This chain uses TRBV5-4 with TRBJ2-7, with TRBD1 identical over 7 bases. V lost 4 bases, J lost 7 bases, and 8 bases stayed unmatched. This CDR3 has 13 residues. Germline CDR1 and CDR2: SGHNT and YYREEE (reference sequence). The CDR3 DNA is TGTGCCAGCAGCCAGGGGACAGCCAATGAGCAGTACTTC. This encodes CASSQGTANEQYF. Together with reference TRBV5-4 and TRBJ2-7, the CDR3 gives the full variable domain: ETGVTQSPTHLIKTRGQQVTLRCSSQSGHNTVSWYQQALGQGPQFIFQYYREEENGRGNFPPRFSGLQFPNYSSELNVNALELDDSALYLCASSQGTANEQYFGPGTRLTVT.

V usage is TRBV27 and J usage is TRBJ1-3, with a tentative D call TRBD1 (5 bases). The CDR3 is 15 residues long. Trimming shortened V by 0 bases and J by 3 bases, and 9 bases separated the two germline ends. The germline V gene has CDR1 MNHEY and CDR2 SMNVEV (reference sequence). CDR3 sequence reads: CASSLSRDDGNTIYF. CDR3 sequence (DNA): TGTGCCAGCAGTTTATCCAGGGATGATGGAAACACCATATATTTT.

With regard to this clone: This CDR3 fails to terminate in the conserved phenylalanine or tryptophan, so it likely reflects a read error. V usage is TRBV9 and J usage is TRBJ1-5; D is uncertain. Looked up from germline, CDR1 is SGDLS and CDR2 is YYNGEE. The CDR3 has 15 amino acids. With 4 bases removed from V and 1 base from J, the gap between germline ends came to 12 bases. The CDR3 nucleotides read TGTGCCAGCAGCCCTGCCGGCGGGAGCAATCAGCCCCAGCATCTT. As protein: CASSPAGGSNQPQHL.

The J gene is TRBJ2-5, the V gene TRBV7-6; TRBD1 agrees at 7 bases. CDR3 length equals 13 residues. Looked up from germline, CDR1 is SGHVS and CDR2 is FNYEAQ. V trimming: 3 bases; J trimming: 9 bases; junction bases outside the gene matches: 7. The CDR3 DNA follows: TGTGCCAGCAGCTTCTGGGACAGACGGGCCCAGTACTTC. It encodes CASSFWDRRAQYF.

The chain carries TRBV5-1 and TRBJ2-7, with a weak D call TRBD1 (5 bases). The CDR3 loop spans 16 amino acids. V was pared by 5 bases and J by 0 bases, with 18 bases between. CDR1 and CDR2 (germline): SGHRS, YFSETQ. Here the CDR3 reads CASRSTITGPSYEQYF. DNA for the CDR3: TGCGCCAGCAGGTCTACAATTACAGGCCCCTCCTACGAGCAGTACTTC.

This clone was seen a few times. The chain joins TRBV6-5 to TRBJ2-5, with TRBD2 as a possible D gene (5 bases). V was shortened by 3 bases and J by 3 bases, with 11 bases between the two germline ends. Per germline, CDR1 MNHEY and CDR2 SVGAGI. CDR3 length: 14 residues. The CDR3 loop reads CASSYVWGEETQYF. CDR3 coding DNA: TGTGCCAGCAGTTATGTTTGGGGAGAAGAGACCCAGTACTTC.